This T cell receptor (beta chain) was sequenced in a study of blood T cell repertoires in COVID-19. For the study at large: Material from acute and convalescent COVID-19 was sourced from the United States, Italy and Spain.

The table came from immunoSEQ multiplex PCR; TCRdb's copy has only in-frame clones and leaves some out. Of about 250,000 clones listed, about four fifths are singletons. Trimming left V 3 bases short and J 3 bases short, with 7 bases between. In germline, CDR1 is MNHEY, CDR2 SMNVEV (reference sequence). CDR3 length: 13 amino acids. Input material: PBMCs or T cells enriched from blood (not recorded which). The chain is built from TRBV27 and TRBJ2-3; D is perhaps TRBD2 (6 bases). The receptor's source is a man in his forties or fifties who had been exposed to COVID-19. This chain's CDR3 is CASSFGGTDTQYF. As DNA, the CDR3 is TGTGCCAGCAGTTTTGGAGGGACAGATACGCAGTATTTT.